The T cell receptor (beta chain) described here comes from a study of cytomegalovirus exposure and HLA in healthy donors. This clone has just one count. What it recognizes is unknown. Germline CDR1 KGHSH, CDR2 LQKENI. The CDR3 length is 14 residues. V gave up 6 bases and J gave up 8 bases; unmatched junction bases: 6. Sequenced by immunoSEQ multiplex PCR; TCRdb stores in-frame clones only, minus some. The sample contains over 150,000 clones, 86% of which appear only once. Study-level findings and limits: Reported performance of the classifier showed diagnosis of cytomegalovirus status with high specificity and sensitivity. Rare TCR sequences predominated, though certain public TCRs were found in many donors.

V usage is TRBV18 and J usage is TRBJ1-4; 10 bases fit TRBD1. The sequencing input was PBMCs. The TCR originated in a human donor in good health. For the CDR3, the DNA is TGTGCCAGCTCTCCCGGGACAGGGGAGGAAAAACTGTTTTTT. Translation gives CASSPGTGEEKLFF.